The clone carrying this T cell receptor beta chain was seen just once. The junction shows a germline mismatch at one end, possibly a read error. The data were obtained in a study of technical replicates of blood from a handful of donors. TCRdb keeps only in-frame clones here, not all; method: immunoSEQ multiplex PCR. The table lists more than 90,000 clones, 90% to 96% of them singletons. The CDR3 has 15 amino acids. Per germline, CDR1 MNHNS and CDR2 SASEGT. This TCR derives from a human donor in good health. This chain joins TRBV6-1 and TRBJ2-2; a weak D match, TRBD2 (5 bases). Sequenced: T cells isolated from PBMCs. CDR3 in DNA: TGTGCCAGCATTGAAGCGATCGAGGGCCACGGGGAGCTGTTTTTT. Protein product: CASIEAIEGHGELFF.